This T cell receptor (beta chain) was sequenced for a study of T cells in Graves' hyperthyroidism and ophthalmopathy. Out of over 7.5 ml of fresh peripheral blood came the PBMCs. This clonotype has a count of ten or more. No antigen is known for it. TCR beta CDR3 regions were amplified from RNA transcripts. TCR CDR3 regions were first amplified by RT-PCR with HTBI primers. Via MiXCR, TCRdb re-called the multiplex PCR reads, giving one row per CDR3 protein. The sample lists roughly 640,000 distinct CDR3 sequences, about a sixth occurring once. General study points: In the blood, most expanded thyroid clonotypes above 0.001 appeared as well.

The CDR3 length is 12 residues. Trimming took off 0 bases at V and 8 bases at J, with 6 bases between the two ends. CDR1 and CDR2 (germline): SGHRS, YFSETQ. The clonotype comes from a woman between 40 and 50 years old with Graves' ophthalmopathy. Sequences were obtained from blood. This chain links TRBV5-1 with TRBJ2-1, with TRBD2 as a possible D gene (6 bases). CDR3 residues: CASSLAGDEQFF. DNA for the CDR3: TGCGCCAGCAGCTTGGCGGGAGATGAGCAGTTCTTC.